A single T cell receptor (beta chain) is shown here with its context. These data belong to a study of T-cell reconstitution after alpha-beta-depleted transplantation in children. Unique molecular identifiers featured in how the TCRbeta library was prepared. Each CDR3 protein is one row after TCRdb ran MiXCR on the PCR reads. Of about 220,000 distinct CDR3 sequences listed, roughly a sixth were seen once; the top ten hold about two fifths. Germline V gene lookup returns CDR1 DFQATT and CDR2 SNEGSKA (reference sequence). The CDR3 has 14 amino acids. The chain combines TRBV20-1 with TRBJ2-3, with D maybe TRBD1 (5 bases). The specimen was PBMCs, mostly from graft donor cells, collected 360 days after TCRalphabeta/CD19-depleted stem cell transplant. The TCR originated in a male patient between 2 and 10 years old who had a stem cell transplant for acute lymphoblastic leukemia, so the T cells may come from the graft donor. CDR3 loop: CSPTQGRPEDTQYF. The DNA for the CDR3 is TGCAGCCCTACCCAGGGCCGCCCGGAAGATACGCAGTATTTT.